This TCR beta chain was retrieved from a study of neurological immune-mediated disorders. Study results and limitations: None of the CDR3 amino acid sequences of expanded clones recurred across subjects, suggesting private repertoires in all groups.

Each TCR transcript was tagged with a 10-nucleotide random UMI during 5'RACE. Over 200 million TCR-beta sequences from 15-18 subjects were obtained in each sequencing run. Via MiXCR, TCRdb re-called the 5' RACE reads, giving one row per CDR3 protein. The sample lists tens of thousands of distinct CDR3 sequences; about 5% were seen once. The germline CDR1 and CDR2 sequences are DFQATT and SNEGSKA (reference sequence). Trimming took 3 bases from V and 5 from J; bases not matched to a gene: 14. The CDR3 consists of 16 residues. This clonotype has a handful of counts. Its specificity is unknown. The sequenced material came from PBMCs. The TCR sequence derives from a woman aged 25 to 39 with multiple sclerosis. This chain links TRBV20-1 with TRBJ2-5; 8 bases agree with TRBD2. The CDR3 here is CSASRNSGVMGETQYF. The CDR3 nucleotides are TGCAGTGCTAGTAGGAATAGCGGGGTTATGGGGGAGACCCAGTACTTC.